This TCR beta chain appears in the sequencing data of a study of control samples from healthy donors and cancer patients. CDR1 is GTSNPN, CDR2 SVGIG, per germline (reference sequence). The length of the CDR3 is 12 residues. V was clipped by 5 bases and J by 4 bases, with 9 bases between them. Sequencing used immunoSEQ multiplex PCR; TCRdb keeps in-frame clones, though not all of them. The data contain 150,000 to 180,000 clones, approximately 96% of them singletons. The clonotype was recovered from a man aged 35-49 years in good health. V and J are TRBV30 and TRBJ1-3; weak D call: TRBD1 (5 bases). Sequencing was performed on blood. The CDR3 DNA reads TGTGCCTGGGGGGGGTTGGGAAACACCATATATTTT. The encoded protein is CAWGGLGNTIYF.